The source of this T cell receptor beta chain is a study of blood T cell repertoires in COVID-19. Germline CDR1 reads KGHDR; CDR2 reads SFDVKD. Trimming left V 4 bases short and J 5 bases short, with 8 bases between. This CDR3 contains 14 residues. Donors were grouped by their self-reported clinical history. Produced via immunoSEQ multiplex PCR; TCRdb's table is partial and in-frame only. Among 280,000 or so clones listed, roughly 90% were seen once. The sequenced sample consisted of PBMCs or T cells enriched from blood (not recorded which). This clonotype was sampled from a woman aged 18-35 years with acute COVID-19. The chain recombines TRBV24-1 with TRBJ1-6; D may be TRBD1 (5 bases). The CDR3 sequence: CATSDAGNNSPLHF. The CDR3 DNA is TGTGCCACCAGTGACGCAGGGAATAATTCACCCCTCCACTTT.